This T cell receptor (beta chain) is drawn from a study of blood T cell repertoires in COVID-19. The CDR3 runs to 16 residues. The V gene lost 3 bases and the J gene lost 2 bases, with 16 bases spanning the gap. Looked up from germline, CDR1 is PRHDT and CDR2 is FYEKMQ (reference sequence). Generated by immunoSEQ multiplex PCR, the TCRdb table keeps only in-frame clones and is missing some. This sample carries more than 300,000 clones, under 90% of them seen once, and the ten largest clones take less than 9.5%. Input material: PBMCs or T cells enriched from blood (not recorded which). V is TRBV13 and J is TRBJ1-1; no firm D call. The clonotype originates from a woman aged 25 to 39 who had recovered from COVID-19. This chain's CDR3 is CASSFGSGMLNTEAFF. Here the CDR3 DNA reads TGTGCCAGCAGCTTTGGCTCCGGGATGCTCAACACTGAAGCTTTCTTT.